This TCR beta chain stems from a study of blood T cells in healthy people across ages. The CDR3 is 18 residues long. The germline CDR1 and CDR2 sequences are LGHNA and YSLEER. V trimming: 0 bases; J trimming: 2 bases; junction bases outside the gene matches: 6. Through a sample-barcoded 5' primer and a J-beta primer mix, a second PCR was run for roughly 7 to 12 cycles. TCRdb re-called the 5' RACE reads through MiXCR, storing one row per CDR3 protein. Among 1.5 million or so distinct CDR3 sequences, about 45% were seen once, and the ten largest hold over 3.5%. All donors came from Russia, were Caucasian and healthy, and spanned ages roughly 6 to 100. Per-sample yields of isolated PBMCs were at least 6.5 million. This clonotype occurred a few times.

The TCR was taken from a woman aged 18-29 years in good health. Sequencing was performed on blood. The chain couples TRBV4-3 to TRBJ2-1; 11 bases are shared with TRBD2. CDR3 DNA sequence: TGCGCCAGCAGCCAAGATCGTACTAGCGGGGGCCCCTACAATGAGCAGTTCTTC. As protein: CASSQDRTSGGPYNEQFF.